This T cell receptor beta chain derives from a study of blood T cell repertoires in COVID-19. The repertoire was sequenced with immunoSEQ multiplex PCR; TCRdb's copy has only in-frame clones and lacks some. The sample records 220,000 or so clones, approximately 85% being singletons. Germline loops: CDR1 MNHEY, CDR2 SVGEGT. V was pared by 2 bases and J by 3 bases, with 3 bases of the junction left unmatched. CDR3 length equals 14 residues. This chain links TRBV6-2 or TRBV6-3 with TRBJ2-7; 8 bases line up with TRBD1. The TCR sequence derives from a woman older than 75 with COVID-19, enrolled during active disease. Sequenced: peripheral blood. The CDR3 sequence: CASSYLGQGYEQYF. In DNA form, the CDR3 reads TGTGCCAGCAGTTACCTAGGACAGGGCTACGAGCAGTACTTC.